Below, 28 T cell receptor beta chains from the same sample are listed, as sequenced in a study of blood T cell repertoires in COVID-19. The method was immunoSEQ multiplex PCR; TCRdb's version includes in-frame clones alone and lacks a portion of them. The sample consists of about 430,000 clones, approximately 91% of them appearing once. Sample: PBMCs or T cells enriched from blood (not recorded which). The receptors here all came from a woman under 30 who had been exposed to COVID-19.

The chain employs TRBV28 and TRBJ1-4; TRBD1 is a possible D gene (5 bases). This CDR3 has 14 residues. Per the germline V gene, CDR1 is MDHEN and CDR2 is SYDVKM. The germline V and J ends were trimmed by 10 bases and 7 bases, with 19 bases remaining between them. The CDR3 sequence is CATRGGDSAEKLFF. The CDR3 region has the DNA TGTGCCACCCGGGGAGGGGATTCGGCTGAAAAACTGTTTTTT.

V and J are TRBV28 and TRBJ1-6; 7 bases match TRBD1. J lost 9 bases, V lost 5 bases, and 7 bases had no gene match. CDR3 length: 14 residues. Germline V gene sequence: CDR1 MDHEN, CDR2 SYDVKM. DNA of the CDR3: TGTGCCAGCAGTCCTTCAGGGGGTGCTTCACCCCTCCACTTT. It is translated as CASSPSGGASPLHF.

V and J are TRBV5-1 and TRBJ2-1, with TRBD2 matching over 12 bases. V lost 1 base and J lost 8; bases outside the gene matches: 4. The CDR3 is 15 amino acids. CDR1 and CDR2 (germline): SGHRS, YFSETQ. CDR3 DNA sequence: TGCGCCAGCAGCTTGCGACTAGCGGGAGTAGATGAGCAGTTCTTC. Its protein product is CASSLRLAGVDEQFF.

The CDR3 coding sequence is TGCGCCAGCAGCCAAGAAGGGGGACAGGTCCCTTCACCCCTCCACTTT. Translating gives CASSQEGGQVPSPLHF. V and J are TRBV4-1 and TRBJ1-6, with 8 nucleotides matching TRBD1. The germline V gene has CDR1 MGHRA and CDR2 YSYEKL. V dropped 0 bases and J dropped 9; count of bases not matched to a gene: 7. The CDR3 sequence is 16 residues long.

This chain links TRBV25-1 with TRBJ2-1, with 7 nucleotides matching TRBD2. V shed 3 bases, J shed 8 bases, and the junction held 13 bases outside the gene matches. In germline, CDR1 is MGHDK, CDR2 SYGVNS. The CDR3 consists of 16 residues. Written as DNA, the CDR3 is TGTGCCAGCAGTGACCCGCACCTCGCGGGAGCCCATGAGCAGTTCTTC. It encodes CASSDPHLAGAHEQFF. The full variable domain, its missing parts supplied by reference TRBV25-1 and TRBJ2-1, is EADIYQTPRYLVIGTGKKITLECSQTMGHDKMYWYQQDPGMELHLIHYSYGVNSTEKGDLSSESTVSRIRTEHFPLTLESARPSHTSQYLCASSDPHLAGAHEQFFGPGTRLTVL.

This clone has only one observation. The chain joins TRBV24-1 to TRBJ1-2; 7 bases are shared with TRBD1. V lost 2 bases, J lost 6 bases, and 2 bases stayed unmatched. Per the germline V gene, CDR1 is KGHDR and CDR2 is SFDVKD. The CDR3 is made up of 13 amino acids. The CDR3 spells CATSDWGTDGYTF. The CDR3 nucleotides are TGTGCCACCAGTGATTGGGGGACAGATGGCTACACCTTC.

This chain uses TRBV25-1 with TRBJ2-1, with TRBD2 matching 11 bases. V was pared by 3 bases and J by 8 bases, with 3 bases of the junction left unmatched. The germline V gene has CDR1 MGHDK and CDR2 SYGVNS. CDR3 length equals 14 residues. The CDR3 DNA is TGTGCCAGCAGTGATACTAGCGGGAGCTATGAGCAGTTCTTC. It codes for CASSDTSGSYEQFF.

The chain couples TRBV19 to TRBJ2-2; D might be TRBD1 (5 bases). This CDR3 spans 15 amino acids. V lost 4 bases and J 2 bases, leaving 11 bases between the germline ends. Germline lookup yields CDR1 LNHDA and CDR2 SQIVND (reference sequence). The CDR3 loop is CASSTADSNTGELFF. The CDR3 nucleotides read TGTGCCAGTAGTACCGCCGACAGTAACACCGGGGAGCTGTTTTTT.

This sequence joins TRBV4-1 and TRBJ2-5, with a possible D match to TRBD1 (5 bases). The CDR3 extends over 15 amino acids. V was clipped by 5 bases and J by 5 bases, with 18 bases between them. Germline V lookup: CDR1 MGHRA, CDR2 YSYEKL. For the CDR3, the DNA is TGCGCCAGCAGCTACGGACAAAGCGCTGGGGAGACCCAGTACTTC. Protein: CASSYGQSAGETQYF.

The sample holds a few counts of this clone. The chain carries TRBV19 and TRBJ2-3, with 12 bases identical to TRBD2. V was pared by 6 bases and J by 1 base, with 20 bases of the junction left unmatched. CDR3 size: 21 residues. The germline CDR1 and CDR2 sequences are LNHDA and SQIVND (reference sequence). In nucleotides, the CDR3 is TGTGCCAGTAGCATTCTAGCGGGGGGGCCCCTTAGCCGCCTTGGCACAGATACGCAGTATTTT. The encoded protein is CASSILAGGPLSRLGTDTQYF.

The chain joins TRBV28 to TRBJ1-5, with TRBD1 identical over 9 bases. Germline V gene data show CDR1 as MDHEN and CDR2 as SYDVKM. The J segment lost 0 bases and the V segment lost 9 bases, leaving 9 bases of the junction unmatched. The CDR3 has 16 amino acids. CDR3 in DNA: TGTGCCAGTTTGGGACAGGGACCTTATAGCAATCAGCCCCAGCATTTT. Amino acid sequence: CASLGQGPYSNQPQHF.

The CDR3 DNA follows: TGTGCCAGCAGCCAAGAAGGGGGTTTGGTCCAGGGAATCTACGAGCAGTACTTC. Protein sequence: CASSQEGGLVQGIYEQYF. The chain employs TRBV4-2 and TRBJ2-7, with D possibly matching TRBD1 (6 bases). With 0 bases removed from V and 3 bases from J, the gap between germline ends came to 21 bases. The germline V gene encodes CDR1 LGHNA and CDR2 YNFKEQ. The CDR3 is made up of 18 amino acids.

For the CDR3, the DNA is TGTGCCTCCAAAGGGCTAGCGGGGGGAACAGAGACCCAGTACTTC. Translating it yields CASKGLAGGTETQYF. V is TRBV10-3 and J is TRBJ2-5, with 11 nucleotides matching TRBD2. The length of the CDR3 is 15 residues. The V and J ends lost 11 bases and 4 bases, in that order; junction bases with no gene match: 12. CDR1 ENHRY and CDR2 SYGVKD come from the germline V gene.

The rearrangement joins TRBV15 to TRBJ2-2; TRBD1 matches at 8 bases. V lost 5 bases to trimming and J lost 5 bases; unmatched junction nucleotides: 4. The CDR3 totals 14 residues. Looked up from germline, CDR1 is LNHNV and CDR2 is YYDKDF (reference sequence). The CDR3 region is CATSGRTGTGELFF. The DNA of the CDR3 is TGTGCCACCAGCGGACGGACAGGGACCGGGGAGCTGTTTTTT. Filled out from reference TRBV15 and TRBJ2-2, the complete variable domain reads DAMVIQNPRYQVTQFGKPVTLSCSQTLNHNVMYWYQQKSSQAPKLLFHYYDKDFNNEADTPDNFQSRRPNTSFCFLDIRSPGLGDTAMYLCATSGRTGTGELFFGEGSRLTVL.

This chain joins TRBV7-2 and TRBJ2-1, with 7 bases that match TRBD2. The germline V gene encodes CDR1 SGHTA and CDR2 FQGNSA. The CDR3 totals 16 residues. The V and J ends lost 1 base and 3 bases, in that order; junction bases with no gene match: 6. DNA for the CDR3: TGTGCCAGCAGCTTAGGGGCTAGCGGATACTACAATGAGCAGTTCTTC. Translation: CASSLGASGYYNEQFF.

The V call is TRBV13, the J call TRBJ1-1; the D is unclear. Trimming cost V 1 base and J 5 bases, with 8 bases left between them. This CDR3 is built from 13 residues. Germline CDR1 is PRHDT and CDR2 is FYEKMQ (reference sequence). CDR3 protein: CASSLEEGTEAFF. CDR3 bases: TGTGCCAGCAGCTTAGAAGAGGGAACTGAAGCTTTCTTT.

In regard to this clone: The junction departs from the called germline gene at one end, perhaps through a read error. The rearrangement joins TRBV3-1 (or the pseudogene TRBV3-2) to TRBJ1-6; the match to TRBD1 covers 8 bases. Germline loops: CDR1 LGHDT, CDR2 YNNKEL (reference sequence). The CDR3 is 14 amino acids. CDR3 DNA sequence: TGTGCCAGCAGCCACGGACAGGGATCTTCAGCCCTCCACTTT. This codes for CASSHGQGSSALHF.

The rearrangement links TRBV13 to TRBJ2-1; 8 nucleotides agree with TRBD2. Per the germline V gene, CDR1 is PRHDT and CDR2 is FYEKMQ (reference sequence). This CDR3 has 17 residues. With 5 bases clipped from V and 4 bases from J, the junction kept 13 bases outside the gene matches. CDR3 nucleotide sequence: TGTGCCAGCAGCGAAAGGCGAGCGGGAGAAAGATACAATGAGCAGTTCTTC. This gives the protein CASSERRAGERYNEQFF.

There are a few counts of this clone. The rearrangement uses TRBV2 and TRBJ2-4, with 9 bases aligning to TRBD1. V was pared by 6 bases and J by 7 bases, with 10 bases of the junction left unmatched. Germline CDR1 reads SNHLY; CDR2 reads FYNNEI. This CDR3 has 15 amino acids. As DNA, the CDR3 is TGTGCCAGCAGGCCGACAGGGGGATTGAGGAACATTCAGTACTTC. Translation gives CASRPTGGLRNIQYF.

The chain recombines TRBV5-6 with TRBJ1-5, with a possible D match to TRBD1 (6 bases). This CDR3 contains 15 residues. Germline V lookup: CDR1 SGHDT, CDR2 YYEEEE. The V end was cut by 1 base, the J end by 7 bases, with 15 bases between. The CDR3 bases are TGTGCCAGCAGCTTGTGGCAGGGGATTCTACAGCCCCAGCATTTT. Encoded protein: CASSLWQGILQPQHF.

The CDR3 is CASSFKQGNIQYF. The CDR3 nucleotides read TGTGCCAGCAGCTTTAAACAGGGGAACATTCAGTACTTC. The chain is built from TRBV11-2 and TRBJ2-4; 7 bases fit TRBD1. Germline CDR1 is SGHAT and CDR2 is FQNNGV. CDR3 length equals 13 residues. V lost 3 bases to trimming and J lost 7 bases; unmatched junction nucleotides: 3.

This chain connects TRBV19 to TRBJ2-7; D possibly corresponds to TRBD1 (6 bases). The CDR3 consists of 15 residues. Trimming pared 5 bases from V and 2 bases from J, leaving 16 bases between. Germline loops: CDR1 LNHDA, CDR2 SQIVND (reference sequence). The CDR3 nucleotides read TGTGCCAGTAGTCCTCCCGACAGGCCGACCTACGAGCAGTACTTC. It codes for CASSPPDRPTYEQYF.

This clone was found once. CDR3: CASSQSSGGLYNEQFF. CDR3 in DNA: TGTGCCAGCAGCCAAAGTTCAGGGGGCCTCTACAATGAGCAGTTCTTC. The rearrangement links TRBV3-1 (or the pseudogene TRBV3-2) to TRBJ2-1, with 8 nucleotides matching TRBD1. Germline V lookup: CDR1 LGHDT, CDR2 YNNKEL (reference sequence). CDR3 length equals 16 residues. J gave up 3 bases and V 2 bases, and 6 bases lay outside the gene matches.

This clone was recorded only once. The gene calls are TRBV3-1 (or the pseudogene TRBV3-2) and TRBJ2-5, with 8 positions matching TRBD2. The CDR3 sequence is 14 residues long. Trimming at V came to 3 bases and at J to 5 bases, leaving 5 bases not matched to a gene. Germline V gene lookup returns CDR1 LGHDT and CDR2 YNNKEL (reference sequence). CDR3 sequence: CASSHGTRCETQYF. CDR3 nucleotide sequence: TGTGCCAGCAGCCACGGGACTAGGTGCGAGACCCAGTACTTC.

This chain links TRBV4-2 with TRBJ1-6; D gene uncertain. Germline values: CDR1 LGHNA, CDR2 YNFKEQ. This CDR3 contains 16 residues. V was trimmed by 0 bases and J by 2 bases, leaving 8 bases between them. This CDR3 reads CASSQDSGAYNSPLHF. CDR3 bases: TGTGCCAGCAGCCAAGATTCAGGCGCCTATAATTCACCCCTCCACTTT.

The V call is TRBV19, the J call TRBJ1-5; no definite D call. Germline V gene sequence: CDR1 LNHDA, CDR2 SQIVND (reference sequence). Trimming removed 1 base at V and 8 bases at J, with 6 bases between. This CDR3 has 12 residues. CDR3 region: CASSIGSEPQHF. CDR3 coding DNA: TGTGCCAGTAGTATAGGGAGCGAGCCCCAGCATTTT.

This chain joins TRBV25-1 and TRBJ1-2, with a tentative D call TRBD1 (5 bases). Looked up from germline, CDR1 is MGHDK and CDR2 is SYGVNS. The germline V and J ends were trimmed by 6 bases and 2 bases, with 16 bases remaining between them. The CDR3 sequence is 15 residues long. In DNA, the CDR3 is TGTGCCAGCAGCCAGACGGGGGGATCGAACTATGGCTACACCTTC. This sequence encodes CASSQTGGSNYGYTF.

The chain links TRBV5-1 to TRBJ1-1; no firm D call. The CDR3 covers 13 residues. Looked up from germline, CDR1 is SGHRS and CDR2 is YFSETQ. V lost 2 bases and J 1 base, leaving 6 bases between the germline ends. The CDR3 is CASSLIGNTEAFF. DNA of the CDR3: TGCGCCAGCAGCTTAATCGGGAACACTGAAGCTTTCTTT. The full variable domain, in which reference TRBV5-1 and TRBJ1-1 provide the parts outside the CDR3, is KAGVTQTPRYLIKTRGQQVTLSCSPISGHRSVSWYQQTPGQGLQFLFEYFSETQRNKGNFPGRFSGRQFSNSRSEMNVSTLELGDSALYLCASSLIGNTEAFFGQGTRLTVV.